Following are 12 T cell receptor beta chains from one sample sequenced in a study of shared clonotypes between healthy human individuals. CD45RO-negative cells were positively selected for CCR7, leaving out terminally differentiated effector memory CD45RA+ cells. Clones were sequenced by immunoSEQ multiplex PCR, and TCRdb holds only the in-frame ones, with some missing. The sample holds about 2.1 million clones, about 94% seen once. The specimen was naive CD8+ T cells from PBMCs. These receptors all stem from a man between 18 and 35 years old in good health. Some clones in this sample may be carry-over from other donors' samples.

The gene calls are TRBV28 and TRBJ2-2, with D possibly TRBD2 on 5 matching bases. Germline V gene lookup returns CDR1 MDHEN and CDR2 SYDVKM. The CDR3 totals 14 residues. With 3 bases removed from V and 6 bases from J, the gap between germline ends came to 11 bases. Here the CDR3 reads CASSFSDSAGELFF. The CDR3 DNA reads TGTGCCAGCAGTTTTTCGGACTCCGCCGGGGAGCTGTTTTTT.

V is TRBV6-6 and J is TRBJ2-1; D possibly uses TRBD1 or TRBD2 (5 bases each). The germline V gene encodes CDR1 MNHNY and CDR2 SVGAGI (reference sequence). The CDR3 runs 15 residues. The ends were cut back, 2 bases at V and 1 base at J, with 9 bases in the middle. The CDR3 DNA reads TGTGCCAGCAGTTACCTCGGGGCTTCCTACAATGAGCAGTTCTTC. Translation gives CASSYLGASYNEQFF.

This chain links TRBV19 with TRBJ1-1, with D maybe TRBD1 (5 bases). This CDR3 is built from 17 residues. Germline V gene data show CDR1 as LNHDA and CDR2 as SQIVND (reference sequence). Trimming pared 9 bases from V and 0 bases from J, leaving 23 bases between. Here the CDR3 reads CASQPYRRGVVNTEAFF. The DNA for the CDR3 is TGTGCCAGCCAACCTTACAGGCGAGGTGTGGTGAACACTGAAGCTTTCTTT.

CDR3 protein: CASSWGDRGYGYTF. As DNA, the CDR3 is TGTGCCAGCAGTTGGGGGGACAGGGGCTATGGCTACACCTTC. This chain connects TRBV6-5 to TRBJ1-2; 10 nucleotides line up with TRBD1. The CDR3 consists of 14 residues. V lost 4 bases, J lost 4 bases, and 3 bases stayed unmatched. Germline V gene data show CDR1 as MNHEY and CDR2 as SVGAGI.

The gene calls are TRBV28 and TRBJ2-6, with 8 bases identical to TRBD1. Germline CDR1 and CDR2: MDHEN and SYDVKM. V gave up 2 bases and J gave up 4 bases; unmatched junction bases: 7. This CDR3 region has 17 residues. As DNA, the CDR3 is TGTGCCAGCAGTTTACAGGGGGCAATGAGAGGGGCCAACGTCCTGACTTTC. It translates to CASSLQGAMRGANVLTF.

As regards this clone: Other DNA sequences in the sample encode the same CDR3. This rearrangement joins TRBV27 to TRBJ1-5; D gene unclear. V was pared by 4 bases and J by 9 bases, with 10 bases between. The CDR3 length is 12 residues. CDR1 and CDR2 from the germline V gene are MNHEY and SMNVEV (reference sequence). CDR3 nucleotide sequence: TGTGCCAGCAGTTCAGGATTAGGGCCCCAGCATTTT. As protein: CASSSGLGPQHF.

CDR3 in DNA: TGTGCCAGCAGCTTAGGCAGGGGGCAGTACGAGCAGTACTTC. Protein sequence: CASSLGRGQYEQYF. This chain joins TRBV7-6 and TRBJ2-7, with TRBD1 matching 8 bases. Losses at the gene ends were 1 base for V and 4 bases for J; bases not matched to a gene: 3. The CDR3 extends over 14 amino acids. Germline V gives CDR1 SGHVS, CDR2 FNYEAQ.

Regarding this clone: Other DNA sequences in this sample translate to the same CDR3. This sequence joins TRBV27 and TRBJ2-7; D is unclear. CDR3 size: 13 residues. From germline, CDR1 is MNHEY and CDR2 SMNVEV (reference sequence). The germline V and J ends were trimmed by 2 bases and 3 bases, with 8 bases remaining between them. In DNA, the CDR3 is TGTGCCAGCAGTTTAGGTCAGAACTACGAGCAGTACTTC. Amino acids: CASSLGQNYEQYF.

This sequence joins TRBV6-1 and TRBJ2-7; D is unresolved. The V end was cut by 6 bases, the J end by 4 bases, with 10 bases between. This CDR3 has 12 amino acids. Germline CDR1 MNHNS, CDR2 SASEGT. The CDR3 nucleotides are TGTGCCAGCAGCACAGCCGGGTACGAGCAGTACTTC. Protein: CASSTAGYEQYF.

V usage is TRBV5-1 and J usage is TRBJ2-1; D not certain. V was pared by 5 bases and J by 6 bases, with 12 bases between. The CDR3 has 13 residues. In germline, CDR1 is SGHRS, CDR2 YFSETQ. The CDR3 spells CASSPRLINEQFF. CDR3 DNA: TGCGCCAGCAGTCCTCGTCTAATCAATGAGCAGTTCTTC.

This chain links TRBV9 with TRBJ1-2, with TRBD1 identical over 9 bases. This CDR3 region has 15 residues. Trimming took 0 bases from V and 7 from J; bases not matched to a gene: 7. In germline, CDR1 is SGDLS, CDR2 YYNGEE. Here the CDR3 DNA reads TGTGCCAGCAGCGTAGGACAGGGGGAGTCAAGTGGCTACACCTTC. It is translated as CASSVGQGESSGYTF.

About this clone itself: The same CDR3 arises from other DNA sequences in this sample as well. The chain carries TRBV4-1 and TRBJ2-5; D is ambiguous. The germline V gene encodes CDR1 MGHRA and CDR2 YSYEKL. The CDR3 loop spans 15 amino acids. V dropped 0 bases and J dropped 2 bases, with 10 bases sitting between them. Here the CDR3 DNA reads TGCGCCAGCAGCCAAGATTTAAGGCCTCAAGAGACCCAGTACTTC. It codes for CASSQDLRPQETQYF.